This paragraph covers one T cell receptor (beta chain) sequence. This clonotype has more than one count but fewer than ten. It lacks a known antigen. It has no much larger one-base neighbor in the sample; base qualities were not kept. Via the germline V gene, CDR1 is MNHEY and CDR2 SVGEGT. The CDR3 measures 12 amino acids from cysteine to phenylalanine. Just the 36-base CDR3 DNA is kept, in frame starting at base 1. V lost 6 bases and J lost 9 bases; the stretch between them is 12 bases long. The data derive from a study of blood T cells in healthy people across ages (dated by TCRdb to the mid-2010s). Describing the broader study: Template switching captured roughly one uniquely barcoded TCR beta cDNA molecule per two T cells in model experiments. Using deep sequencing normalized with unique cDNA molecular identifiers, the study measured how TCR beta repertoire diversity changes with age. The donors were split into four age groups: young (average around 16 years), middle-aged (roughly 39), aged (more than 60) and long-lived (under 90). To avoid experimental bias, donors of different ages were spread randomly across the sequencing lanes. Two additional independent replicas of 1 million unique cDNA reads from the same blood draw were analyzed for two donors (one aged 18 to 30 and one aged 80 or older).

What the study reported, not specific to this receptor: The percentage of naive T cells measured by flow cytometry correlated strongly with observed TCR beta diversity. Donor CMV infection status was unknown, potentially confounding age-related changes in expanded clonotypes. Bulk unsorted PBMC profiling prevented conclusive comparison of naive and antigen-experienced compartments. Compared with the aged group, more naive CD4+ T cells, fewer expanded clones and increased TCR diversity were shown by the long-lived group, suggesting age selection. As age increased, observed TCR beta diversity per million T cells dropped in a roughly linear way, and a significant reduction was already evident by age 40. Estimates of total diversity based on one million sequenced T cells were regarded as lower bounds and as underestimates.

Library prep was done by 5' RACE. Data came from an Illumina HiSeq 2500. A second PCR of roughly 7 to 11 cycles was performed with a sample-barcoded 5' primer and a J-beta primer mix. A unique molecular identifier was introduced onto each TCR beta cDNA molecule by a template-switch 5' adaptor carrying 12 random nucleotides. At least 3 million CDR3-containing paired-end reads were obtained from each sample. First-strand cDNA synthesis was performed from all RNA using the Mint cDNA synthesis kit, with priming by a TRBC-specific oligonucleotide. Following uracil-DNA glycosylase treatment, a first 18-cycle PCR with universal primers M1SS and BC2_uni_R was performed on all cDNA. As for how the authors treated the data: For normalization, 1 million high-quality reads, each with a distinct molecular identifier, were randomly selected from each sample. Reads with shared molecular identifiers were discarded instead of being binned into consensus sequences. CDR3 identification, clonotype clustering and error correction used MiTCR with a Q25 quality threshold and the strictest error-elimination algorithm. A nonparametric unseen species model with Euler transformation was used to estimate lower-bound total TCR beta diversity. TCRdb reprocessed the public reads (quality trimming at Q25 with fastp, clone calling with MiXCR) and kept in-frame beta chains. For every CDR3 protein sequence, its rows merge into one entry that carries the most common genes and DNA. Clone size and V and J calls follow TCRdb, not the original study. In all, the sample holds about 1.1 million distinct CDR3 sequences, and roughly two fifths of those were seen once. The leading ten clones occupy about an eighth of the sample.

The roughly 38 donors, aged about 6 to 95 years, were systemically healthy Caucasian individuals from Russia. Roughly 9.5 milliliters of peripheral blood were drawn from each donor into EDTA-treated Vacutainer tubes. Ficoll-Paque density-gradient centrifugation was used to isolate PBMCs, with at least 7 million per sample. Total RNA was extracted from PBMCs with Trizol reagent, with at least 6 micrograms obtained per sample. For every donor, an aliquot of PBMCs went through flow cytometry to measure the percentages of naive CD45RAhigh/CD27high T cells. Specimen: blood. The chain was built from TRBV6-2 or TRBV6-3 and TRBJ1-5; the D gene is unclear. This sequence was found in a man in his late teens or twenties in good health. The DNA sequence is TGTGCCAGCAGGGACCCTTTTGGGCCCCAGCATTTT. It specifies CASRDPFGPQHF.